Below are 18 T cell receptor beta chains sequenced from a single sample in a study of identifying expanded T cells in peripheral blood. The method was immunoSEQ multiplex PCR; TCRdb's version includes in-frame clones alone and lacks a portion of them. The sample comprises around 70,000 clones, about 90% of which are singletons, and over 2.5% rests with the top ten. The sequenced sample consisted of blood. These receptors were taken from a person aged 18-69 years in good health.

V usage is TRBV7-2 and J usage is TRBJ2-1; D is unresolved. In germline, CDR1 is SGHTA, CDR2 FQGNSA. The length of the CDR3 is 16 residues. V shed 5 bases and J shed 1 base, with 15 bases lying between them. CDR3 sequence: CASSDRRSVSYNEQFF. In DNA, the CDR3 is TGTGCCAGCAGCGACCGCAGGAGCGTTTCCTACAATGAGCAGTTCTTC.

This clone came up once. CDR3 sequence reads: CASSVDGTSTDTQYF. The CDR3 nucleotides are TGTGCCAGCAGCGTAGATGGGACTAGCACAGATACGCAGTATTTT. V usage is TRBV9 and J usage is TRBJ2-3; perhaps TRBD2 as D (6 bases). Between the trimmed V and J ends, which lost 0 bases and 0 bases, there was a span of 8 bases. Germline V lookup: CDR1 SGDLS, CDR2 YYNGEE. The CDR3 is 15 residues long. Full variable domain (remainder filled in from reference TRBV9 and TRBJ2-3): DSGVTQTPKHLITATGQRVTLRCSPRSGDLSVYWYQQSLDQGLQFLIQYYNGEERAKGNILERFSAQQFPDLHSELNLSSLELGDSALYFCASSVDGTSTDTQYFGPGTRLTVL.

The chain has TRBV5-6 and TRBJ1-1; 7 positions match TRBD1. From germline, CDR1 is SGHDT and CDR2 YYEEEE. The CDR3 is 13 amino acids. V trimming: 0 bases; J trimming: 6 bases; junction bases outside the gene matches: 2. The CDR3: CASSLGQGPEAFF. CDR3 sequence (DNA): TGTGCCAGCAGCTTGGGACAGGGCCCTGAAGCTTTCTTT.

The table lists this clone with a count of one. This sequence joins TRBV5-1 and TRBJ2-7; 8 bases are a match to TRBD1. The germline gives CDR1 SGHRS, CDR2 YFSETQ. This CDR3 contains 14 residues. J was trimmed by 3 bases and V by 4 bases; bases with no gene match: 6. CDR3 nucleotide sequence: TGCGCCAGCAGCGGCCGGGACAGGAGCTACGAGCAGTACTTC. Its protein product is CASSGRDRSYEQYF.

With regard to this clone: Its ends do not fully match the called genes, so a read error is possible. This chain uses TRBV6-1 with TRBJ2-7; no firm D call. Germline lookup yields CDR1 MNHNS and CDR2 SASEGT. The CDR3 is 11 residues long. CDR3 amino acids: CASREVYEQYF. The CDR3 DNA reads as TGTGCCAGCAGGGAAGTCTACGAGCAGTACTTC.

The chain carries TRBV25-1 and TRBJ2-7; 9 nucleotides match TRBD1. Per germline, CDR1 MGHDK and CDR2 SYGVNS. V lost 6 bases to trimming and J lost 5 bases; unmatched junction nucleotides: 8. The length of the CDR3 is 14 residues. The CDR3, as DNA: TGTGCCAGCAGCCGCCGGGACAGGGTCGACGAGCAGTACTTC. Amino acids: CASSRRDRVDEQYF.

This sequence joins TRBV4-2 and TRBJ2-1; 8 bases agree with TRBD2. CDR1 is LGHNA, CDR2 YNFKEQ, per germline. Unmatched junction bases numbered 6, after V lost 0 bases and J lost 2 bases. This CDR3 region has 17 residues. DNA for the CDR3: TGTGCCAGCAGCCAAGATTCGGGAGGGGAGGCCTACAATGAGCAGTTCTTC. Its translation: CASSQDSGGEAYNEQFF.

The chain has TRBV4-1 and TRBJ2-7; D might be TRBD2 (6 bases). Deletions cut 1 base from V and 7 bases from J, with 11 bases between. Germline V lookup: CDR1 MGHRA, CDR2 YSYEKL. CDR3 length: 13 amino acids. CDR3 in DNA: TGCGCCAGCAGCCAAGCTTTCGGAGGGGAGCAGTACTTC. It is translated as CASSQAFGGEQYF.

This chain connects TRBV21-1 to TRBJ2-7; TRBD2, as called in the table, went unchecked against the DNA. TRBV21-1 is classified as a pseudogene. The CDR3 sequence is 14 residues long. The CDR3 here is CASSNRTSSYEQYF. The CDR3 DNA reads as TGTGCCAGCAGCAATCGGACTAGCTCCTACGAGCAGTACTTC.

The chain is built from TRBV19 and TRBJ2-1, with 10 nucleotides matching TRBD2. The CDR3 has 15 residues. CDR1 LNHDA and CDR2 SQIVND come from the germline V gene (reference sequence). V lost 7 bases, J lost 4 bases, and 7 bases stayed unmatched. The CDR3 loop is CASTVTSGLYNEQFF. The CDR3 nucleotides are TGTGCCAGTACCGTGACTAGCGGGCTATACAATGAGCAGTTCTTC. Variable domain in full (rest from reference TRBV19 and TRBJ2-1): DGGITQSPKYLFRKEGQNVTLSCEQNLNHDAMYWYRQDPGQGLRLIYYSQIVNDFQKGDIAEGYSVSREKKESFPLTVTSAQKNPTAFYLCASTVTSGLYNEQFFGPGTRLTVL.

V usage is TRBV13 and J usage is TRBJ2-3, with 9 bases aligning to TRBD1. The CDR3 consists of 14 residues. The V and J ends lost 4 bases and 4 bases, in that order; junction bases with no gene match: 3. Germline V gene data show CDR1 as PRHDT and CDR2 as FYEKMQ (reference sequence). CDR3 sequence (DNA): TGTGCCAGCAGCTCTTGGACAGGGGCAGATACGCAGTATTTT. It codes for CASSSWTGADTQYF.

This chain links TRBV12-2 with TRBJ1-5; the table names TRBD1, a call not compared with the DNA. TRBV12-2 is classified as a pseudogene. The CDR3 extends over 15 amino acids. The DNA for the CDR3 is TGTGCAAGTCGCTTCGTAGGGGGCATAAATCAGCCCCAGCATTTT. Protein product: CASRFVGGINQPQHF.

The chain is built from TRBV13 and TRBJ2-3, with 9 bases fitting TRBD2. The trim removed 5 bases at V and 5 bases at J, leaving 2 bases unmatched. The CDR3 is 13 amino acids. Germline CDR1 is PRHDT and CDR2 is FYEKMQ (reference sequence). CDR3 sequence (DNA): TGTGCCAGCAGCCTGCGGGGGGGAGATACGCAGTATTTT. It specifies CASSLRGGDTQYF. Full variable domain (remainder filled in from reference TRBV13 and TRBJ2-3): AAGVIQSPRHLIKEKRETATLKCYPIPRHDTVYWYQQGPGQDPQFLISFYEKMQSDKGSIPDRFSAQQFSDYHSELNMSSLELGDSALYFCASSLRGGDTQYFGPGTRLTVL.

The V call is TRBV19, the J call TRBJ1-2; 7 bases agree with TRBD1. V dropped 9 bases and J dropped 7; count of bases not matched to a gene: 8. The germline CDR1 and CDR2 sequences are LNHDA and SQIVND (reference sequence). This CDR3 has 12 amino acids. CDR3 coding DNA: TGTGCCAGCTCGACAGGGTGGATTGGCTACACCTTC. Its translation: CASSTGWIGYTF.

This chain connects TRBV4-3 to TRBJ1-1; no clear D gene. V was shortened by 5 bases and J by 1 base, with 14 bases between the two germline ends. The CDR3 loop spans 15 amino acids. CDR1 and CDR2 (germline): LGHNA, YSLEER. In DNA, the CDR3 is TGCGCCAGCAGCTACGCCTGGACGGGGAACACTGAAGCTTTCTTT. Translated, it gives CASSYAWTGNTEAFF.

The V gene is TRBV7-6, the J gene TRBJ2-1, with D unclear. Germline CDR1 SGHVS, CDR2 FNYEAQ. V was shortened by 4 bases and J by 7 bases, with 8 bases between the two germline ends. This CDR3 comprises 12 residues. The CDR3 DNA is TGTGCCAGCAGCTCACTAAGAAATGAGCAGTTCTTC. Translated: CASSSLRNEQFF.

The V and J genes are TRBV6-5 and TRBJ1-4, with a tentative D call TRBD1 (5 bases). The V end was cut by 6 bases, the J end by 12 bases, with 17 bases between. The CDR3 runs 13 residues. CDR1 and CDR2 (germline): MNHEY, SVGAGI. CDR3 in DNA: TGTGCCAGCAGAAAAACTGAGGGGTCTGAACTGTTTTTT. It codes for CASRKTEGSELFF.

V is TRBV6-5 and J is TRBJ2-3; D unclear. V lost 2 bases and J lost 3, with 12 bases in between. The CDR3 is 15 amino acids. Germline V gene lookup returns CDR1 MNHEY and CDR2 SVGAGI. This CDR3 is CASSYGTSRTDTQYF. The CDR3 region has the DNA TGTGCCAGCAGTTACGGAACAAGTAGGACAGATACGCAGTATTTT.